The rows below give T cell receptor beta chains drawn from one sample of a study of blood T cells in healthy people across ages. TCRdb ran MiXCR on the 5' RACE reads and lists one entry per CDR3 protein. This sample yields 700,000 or so distinct CDR3 sequences, of which over 40% are seen a single time; about 32% belongs to the top ten. The specimen sequenced was blood. The receptor source for this set is an elderly man in good health. Each CDR3 is given with its conserved first and last residue. The D gene is left open where the match is weak. Expanded clones are given a class, and other clones once, few, many or no size at all.

cdr3_aa cdr3_nt v_call d_call clone_size j_call cdr3_length
CASSPLSGPGSNQPQHF TGTGCCAGCAGTCCTTTGTCGGGCCCAGGGAGCAATCAGCCCCAGCATTTT TRBV7-2 NA NA TRBJ1-5 17
CAKRGRREGPTDTQYF TGTGCTAAGCGGGGGCGACGGGAGGGCCCTACGGATACGCAGTATTTT TRBV7-7 TRBD2 NA TRBJ2-3 16
CASSQSHSGSGNEQYF TGTGCCAGCAGCCAAAGTCACAGCGGGAGCGGCAATGAGCAGTACTTC TRBV3-1 TRBD2 NA TRBJ2-7 16
CASSYSIEGGVYNEQFF TGTGCCAGCAGTTACTCTATCGAGGGAGGCGTCTACAATGAGCAGTTCTTC TRBV6-2/TRBV6-3 NA few TRBJ2-1 17
CASSRDSYNEQYF TGTGCCAGCTCTCGGGACTCGTACAATGAGCAGTACTTC TRBV2 NA NA TRBJ2-7 13
CASSQEYVGSTSTDTQYF TGCGCCAGCAGCCAAGAGTATGTGGGGTCTACTAGCACAGATACGCAGTATTTT TRBV4-3 NA NA TRBJ2-3 18
CASRQDSTDTQYF TGTGCCAGCAGACAGGACAGCACAGATACGCAGTATTTT TRBV6-2/TRBV6-3 NA few TRBJ2-3 13
CASRPGTPTGELFF TGTGCCAGCAGACCCGGGACACCCACCGGGGAGCTGTTTTTT TRBV12-3/TRBV12-4 NA NA TRBJ2-2 14
CASSPGQGPVTDTQYF TGTGCCAGCAGCCCAGGACAGGGGCCAGTCACAGATACGCAGTATTTT TRBV7-9 TRBD1 few TRBJ2-3 16
CASSLKGGAEETQYF TGTGCCAGCAGCTTAAAAGGAGGGGCGGAAGAGACCCAGTACTTC TRBV7-6 NA many TRBJ2-5 15
CASSRTSGGSGETQYF TGTGCCAGCAGCCGGACTAGCGGGGGCAGTGGGGAGACCCAGTACTTC TRBV2 TRBD2 many TRBJ2-5 16
CSARVGGNQPQHF TGCAGTGCTAGAGTAGGGGGTAATCAGCCCCAGCATTTT TRBV20-1 NA NA TRBJ1-5 13
CASSVRGGASYNEQFF TGTGCCAGCAGCGTAAGGGGGGGCGCGTCCTACAATGAGCAGTTCTTC TRBV9 NA NA TRBJ2-1 16